Below, 20 T cell receptor beta chains from the same sample are listed, as sequenced in a study of CD8 T cells in Susac syndrome (dated by TCRdb to between 2017 and 2020). Library preparation used the immunoSEQ multiplex PCR assay. RNA was extracted using the RNeasy kit, and about 0.45 to 1 ug of the RNA was reverse transcribed with random hexamers. The public reads were run again by TCRdb, first through fastp at Q25 and then through MiXCR, and only productive beta chains were kept. Rows with a matching CDR3 protein are joined into one entry that keeps the most common DNA and genes. The sample contains 100,000 to 150,000 distinct CDR3 sequences, 75% to 90% of them found a single time. Roughly 0.48% of the sample is held by the ten biggest clonotypes. Sequencing was done on a sample of CD8+ T cells from PBMCs. The receptor source for this set is a human donor with multiple sclerosis.

This clonotype occurred a few times. A read error may produce the germline difference seen at one junction end. J is TRBJ1-1 and V is TRBV7-9; D is perhaps TRBD1 (5 bases). CDR1 is SEHNR, CDR2 FQNEAQ, per germline (reference sequence). This CDR3 comprises 12 residues. The CDR3 region has the DNA TGTGCCAGCAGCTTAGCGGACACTGAAGTTTTCTTT. Translated: CASSLADTEVFF.

The chain uses TRBV19 and TRBJ2-2; weak D call: TRBD1 (6 bases). CDR3 length: 16 amino acids. Trimming removed 6 bases from V and 7 bases from J, with 21 bases in between. CDR1 is LNHDA, CDR2 SQIVND, per germline (reference sequence). The CDR3 DNA reads TGTGCCAGTAGCTCCGGGACAACATTCCTCCACGGGGAGCTGTTTTTT. Translating it yields CASSSGTTFLHGELFF.

The DNA of the CDR3 is TGCGCCAGCAGCTTCGGACCCGAGGGTGAAAAACTGTTTTTT. It specifies CASSFGPEGEKLFF. The chain recombines TRBV5-1 with TRBJ1-4, with D unclear. V dropped 2 bases and J dropped 7 bases, with 12 bases sitting between them. Germline values: CDR1 SGHRS, CDR2 YFSETQ. The CDR3 totals 14 residues.

Of note for this clonotype: One base away lies a much larger clone, so this may be a sequencing read error. The chain links TRBV7-2 to TRBJ2-7; D remains ambiguous. The V gene lost 7 bases and the J gene lost 3 bases, with 13 bases spanning the gap. This CDR3 contains 13 residues. In germline, CDR1 is SGHTA, CDR2 FQGNSA. The CDR3 is CASIFWGNYEQYF. CDR3 nucleotides: TGTGCCAGCATCTTCTGGGGTAACTACGAGCAGTACTTC.

The rearrangement uses TRBV19 and TRBJ2-6, with D tentatively TRBD1 (7 bases). V was shortened by 3 bases and J by 0 bases, with 12 bases between the two germline ends. CDR1 is LNHDA, CDR2 SQIVND, per germline (reference sequence). CDR3 length equals 17 residues. This chain's CDR3 is CASSIAGQSSGANVLTF. The CDR3 DNA is TGTGCCAGTAGTATCGCGGGACAGAGCTCTGGGGCCAACGTCCTGACTTTC.

The chain uses TRBV19 and TRBJ1-5; D remains unclear. Trimming pared 5 bases from V and 4 bases from J, leaving 6 bases between. Germline V gene lookup returns CDR1 LNHDA and CDR2 SQIVND (reference sequence). The CDR3 runs 12 residues. The chain's CDR3 is CASSEWNQPQHF. The CDR3 coding sequence is TGTGCCAGTAGTGAGTGGAATCAGCCCCAGCATTTT.

The chain uses TRBV7-9 and TRBJ1-2, with 7 bases identical to TRBD1. Germline V gene sequence: CDR1 SEHNR, CDR2 FQNEAQ (reference sequence). This CDR3 comprises 14 residues. With 4 bases clipped from V and 2 bases from J, the junction kept 4 bases outside the gene matches. CDR3 residues: CASSSLTGNYGYTF. CDR3 sequence (DNA): TGTGCCAGCAGCTCCCTGACAGGGAACTATGGCTACACCTTC.

This clonotype was observed a few times. The chain carries TRBV2 and TRBJ1-5; unclear D gene. This CDR3 is 13 amino acids long. V dropped 2 bases and J dropped 4 bases, with 6 bases sitting between them. Germline V gene sequence: CDR1 SNHLY, CDR2 FYNNEI. The CDR3 bases are TGTGCCAGCAGTGAATGGCAGAATCAGCCCCAGCATTTT. It translates to CASSEWQNQPQHF.

V is TRBV19 and J is TRBJ1-1; unclear D gene. CDR3 length: 12 amino acids. From germline, CDR1 is LNHDA and CDR2 SQIVND (reference sequence). Trimming stripped 7 bases from V and 1 base from J, with 7 bases between. CDR3 coding DNA: TGTGCCAGTAAGAAGGCGAACACTGAAGCTTTCTTT. Residues: CASKKANTEAFF.

The chain is built from TRBV9 and TRBJ1-1; 7 nucleotides align to TRBD1. Germline CDR1 is SGDLS and CDR2 is YYNGEE. Trimming at V came to 2 bases and at J to 7 bases, leaving 14 bases not matched to a gene. CDR3 size: 16 residues. The CDR3 sequence is CASSVALPTGTNEAFF. For the CDR3, the DNA is TGTGCCAGCAGCGTTGCCCTTCCGACAGGGACGAATGAAGCTTTCTTT.

V gene TRBV4-1 combines with J gene TRBJ2-7; 9 positions match TRBD2. The CDR3 sequence is 17 residues long. Germline lookup yields CDR1 MGHRA and CDR2 YSYEKL. Germline trimming cut 1 base from V and 4 bases from J; bases unmatched to any gene: 11. CDR3 protein: CASSQGEIIAGEYEQYF. CDR3 nucleotide sequence: TGCGCCAGCAGCCAAGGAGAGATAATAGCGGGGGAGTACGAGCAGTACTTC.

The rearrangement uses TRBV4-1 and TRBJ2-5, with a possible D match to TRBD2 (6 bases). V lost 4 bases and J 3 bases, leaving 9 bases between the germline ends. This CDR3 comprises 13 residues. Per germline, CDR1 MGHRA and CDR2 YSYEKL. Written as DNA, the CDR3 is TGCGCCAGCAGCCGGACTATCAAAGAGACCCAGTACTTC. Protein: CASSRTIKETQYF.

The V and J genes are TRBV3-1 and TRBJ2-5; 9 bases fit TRBD2. The CDR3 has 21 residues. V dropped 8 bases and J dropped 2; count of bases not matched to a gene: 27. Germline V lookup: CDR1 LGHDT, CDR2 YNNKEL (reference sequence). For the CDR3, the DNA is TGTGCCAGCGGATCCTCGGGACTAGCACAAGACTTAGCCGGTTTGCAAGAGACCCAGTACTTC. It codes for CASGSSGLAQDLAGLQETQYF.

The V gene is TRBV19, the J gene TRBJ1-1, with D maybe TRBD1 (6 bases). Per the germline V gene, CDR1 is LNHDA and CDR2 is SQIVND (reference sequence). The germline V and J ends were trimmed by 2 bases and 0 bases, with 7 bases remaining between them. The CDR3 extends over 14 amino acids. CDR3 DNA sequence: TGTGCCAGTAGTATAAACAGGGTGAACACTGAAGCTTTCTTT. It codes for CASSINRVNTEAFF.

The genes are TRBV12-3 or TRBV12-4 and TRBJ2-1; D might be TRBD2 (6 bases). Trimming took off 1 base at V and 0 bases at J, with 10 bases between the two ends. This CDR3 comprises 16 residues. CDR3 sequence reads: CASSLVAAASYNEQFF. For the CDR3, the DNA is TGTGCCAGCAGTTTAGTAGCGGCAGCCTCCTACAATGAGCAGTTCTTC.

This chain uses TRBV27 with TRBJ1-5; 8 positions agree with TRBD1. Germline V gene data show CDR1 as MNHEY and CDR2 as SMNVEV (reference sequence). J gave up 6 bases and V 2 bases, and 3 bases lay outside the gene matches. The CDR3 consists of 14 residues. CDR3 sequence: CASSLQGAGQPQHF. The CDR3 bases are TGTGCCAGCAGTTTACAGGGGGCTGGTCAGCCCCAGCATTTT.

The V gene is TRBV15, the J gene TRBJ2-5; no clear D. Deletions cut 8 bases from V and 5 bases from J, with 15 bases between. The CDR3 sequence is 13 residues long. CDR1 LNHNV and CDR2 YYDKDF come from the germline V gene (reference sequence). The CDR3 DNA sequence: TGTGCCACCGGGGTCGAGGCGATGGAGACCCAGTACTTC. It encodes CATGVEAMETQYF.

V and J are TRBV28 and TRBJ2-2, with 7 bases that match TRBD1. The germline V gene has CDR1 MDHEN and CDR2 SYDVKM. The junction had 6 bases not matched to a gene; V was cut back by 5 bases and J by 6 bases. CDR3 length equals 14 residues. CDR3 nucleotides: TGTGCCAGCAGTATTCAGGGGGAAGCCGGGGAGCTGTTTTTT. This translates into CASSIQGEAGELFF.

The chain has TRBV6-6 and TRBJ2-5, with D perhaps given as TRBD1 or TRBD2 (6 bases each). CDR3 length equals 13 residues. Between the trimmed V and J ends, which lost 10 bases and 5 bases, there was a span of 17 bases. Germline V gene lookup returns CDR1 MNHNY and CDR2 SVGAGI (reference sequence). DNA for the CDR3: TGTGCCAACGGACAAGGGGGGATGGAGACCCAGTACTTC. Translating it yields CANGQGGMETQYF.

The chain couples TRBV29-1 to TRBJ1-1; no definite D call. Deletions cut 4 bases from V and 8 bases from J, with 14 bases between. The CDR3 extends over 12 amino acids. Germline lookup yields CDR1 SQVTM and CDR2 ANQGSEA. CDR3 DNA: TGCAGCGTTGTTGGGCACCGGTCCGAAGCTTTCTTT. Protein: CSVVGHRSEAFF.